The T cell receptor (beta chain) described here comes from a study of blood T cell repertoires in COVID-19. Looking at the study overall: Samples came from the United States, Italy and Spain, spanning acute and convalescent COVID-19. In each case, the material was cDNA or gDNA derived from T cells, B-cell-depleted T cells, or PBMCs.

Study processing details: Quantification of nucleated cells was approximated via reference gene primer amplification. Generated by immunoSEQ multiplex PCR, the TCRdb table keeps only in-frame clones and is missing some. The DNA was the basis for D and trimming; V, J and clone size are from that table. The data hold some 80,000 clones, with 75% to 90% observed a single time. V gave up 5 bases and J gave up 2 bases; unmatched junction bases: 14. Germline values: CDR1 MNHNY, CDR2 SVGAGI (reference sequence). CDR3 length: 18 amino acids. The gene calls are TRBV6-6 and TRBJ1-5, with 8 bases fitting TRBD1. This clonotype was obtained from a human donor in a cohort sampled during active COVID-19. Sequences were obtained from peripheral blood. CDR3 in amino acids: CASSLDRGYGLGNQPQHF. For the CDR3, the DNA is TGTGCCAGCAGTCTAGACAGGGGCTATGGGCTTGGCAATCAGCCCCAGCATTTT.